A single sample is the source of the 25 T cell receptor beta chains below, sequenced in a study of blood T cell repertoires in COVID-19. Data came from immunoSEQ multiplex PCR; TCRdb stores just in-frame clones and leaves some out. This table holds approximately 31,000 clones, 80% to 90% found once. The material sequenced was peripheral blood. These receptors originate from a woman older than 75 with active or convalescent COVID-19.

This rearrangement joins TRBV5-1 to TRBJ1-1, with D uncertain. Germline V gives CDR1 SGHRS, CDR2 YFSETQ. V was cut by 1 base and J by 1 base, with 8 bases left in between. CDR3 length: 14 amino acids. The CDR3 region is CASSLFRSNTEAFF. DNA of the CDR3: TGCGCCAGCAGCTTGTTTAGATCGAACACTGAAGCTTTCTTT.

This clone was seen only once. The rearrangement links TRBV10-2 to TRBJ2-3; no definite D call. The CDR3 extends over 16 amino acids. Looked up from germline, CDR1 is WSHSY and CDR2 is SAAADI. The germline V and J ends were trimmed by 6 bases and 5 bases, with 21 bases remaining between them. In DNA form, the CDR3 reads TGCGCCAGCAGGACCTGGGTAGCTGTTAAAGGAGATACGCAGTATTTT. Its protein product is CASRTWVAVKGDTQYF.

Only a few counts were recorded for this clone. CDR3 sequence reads: CATSPETSGLVGELFF. The CDR3 DNA is TGTGCCACCTCACCAGAGACTAGCGGGCTTGTCGGGGAGCTGTTTTTT. The chain couples TRBV27 to TRBJ2-2, with 10 bases fitting TRBD2. CDR1 and CDR2 (germline): MNHEY, SMNVEV (reference sequence). This CDR3 has 16 amino acids. With 10 bases clipped from V and 7 bases from J, the junction kept 15 bases outside the gene matches.

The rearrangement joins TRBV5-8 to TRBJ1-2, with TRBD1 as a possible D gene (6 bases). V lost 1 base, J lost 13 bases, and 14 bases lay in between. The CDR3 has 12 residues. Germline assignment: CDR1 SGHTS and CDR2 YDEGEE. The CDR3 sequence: CASSLWTAGLTF. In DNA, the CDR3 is TGTGCCAGCAGCTTGTGGACAGCAGGCCTCACCTTC.

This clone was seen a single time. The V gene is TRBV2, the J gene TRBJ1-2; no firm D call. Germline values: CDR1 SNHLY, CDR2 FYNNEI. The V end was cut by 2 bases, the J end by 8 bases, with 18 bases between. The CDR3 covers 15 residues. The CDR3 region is CASSESLKLRGGYTF. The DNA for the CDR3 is TGTGCCAGCAGTGAATCCTTAAAGCTCCGAGGGGGCTACACCTTC.

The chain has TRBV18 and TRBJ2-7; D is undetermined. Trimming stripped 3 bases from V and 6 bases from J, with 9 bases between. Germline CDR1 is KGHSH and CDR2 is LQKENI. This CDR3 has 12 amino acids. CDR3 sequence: CASSPGVGEQYF. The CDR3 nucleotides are TGTGCCAGCTCACCCGGAGTAGGCGAGCAGTACTTC.

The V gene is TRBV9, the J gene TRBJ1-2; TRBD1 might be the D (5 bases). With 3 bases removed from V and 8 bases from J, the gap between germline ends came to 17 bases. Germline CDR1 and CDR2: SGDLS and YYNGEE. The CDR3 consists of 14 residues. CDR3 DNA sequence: TGTGCCAGCAGCGACTCGGCAGGGTTCTTAGGCTACACCTTC. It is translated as CASSDSAGFLGYTF.

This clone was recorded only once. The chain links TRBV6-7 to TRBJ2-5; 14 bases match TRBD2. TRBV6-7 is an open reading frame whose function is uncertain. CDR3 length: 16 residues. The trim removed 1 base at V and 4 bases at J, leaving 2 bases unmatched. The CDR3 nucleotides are TGTGCCAGCAGTTACTTCGGGACTAGCGGGGGAGAGACCCAGTACTTC. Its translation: CASSYFGTSGGETQYF.

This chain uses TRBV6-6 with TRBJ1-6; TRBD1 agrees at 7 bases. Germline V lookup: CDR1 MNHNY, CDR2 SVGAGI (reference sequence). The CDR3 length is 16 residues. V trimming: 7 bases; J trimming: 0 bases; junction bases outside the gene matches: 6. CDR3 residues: CASTDRESSYNSPLHF. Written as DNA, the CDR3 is TGTGCCAGCACAGACAGGGAGAGCTCCTATAATTCACCCCTCCACTTT.

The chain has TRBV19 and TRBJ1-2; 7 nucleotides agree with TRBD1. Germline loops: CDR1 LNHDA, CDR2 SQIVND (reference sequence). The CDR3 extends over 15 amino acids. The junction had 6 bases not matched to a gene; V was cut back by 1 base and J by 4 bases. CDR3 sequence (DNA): TGTGCCAGTAGTATAGTTAAGGGGGCGAGCTATGGCTACACCTTC. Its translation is CASSIVKGASYGYTF.

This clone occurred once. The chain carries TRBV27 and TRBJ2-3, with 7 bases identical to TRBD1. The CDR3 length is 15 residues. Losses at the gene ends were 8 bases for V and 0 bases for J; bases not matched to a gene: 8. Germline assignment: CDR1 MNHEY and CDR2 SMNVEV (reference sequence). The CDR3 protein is CASGGQTSSTDTQYF. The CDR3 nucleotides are TGTGCCAGCGGGGGACAGACCTCTAGCACAGATACGCAGTATTTT.

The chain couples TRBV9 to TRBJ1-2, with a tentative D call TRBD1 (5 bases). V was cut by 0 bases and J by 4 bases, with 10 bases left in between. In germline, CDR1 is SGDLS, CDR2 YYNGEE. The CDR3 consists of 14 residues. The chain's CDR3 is CASSVGQTTYGYTF. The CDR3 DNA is TGTGCCAGCAGCGTAGGACAGACAACCTATGGCTACACCTTC.

The CDR3 DNA follows: TGCGCCAGCAGTGAGTCGGGACAGGGTTTCAATGAGCAGTTCTTC. It specifies CASSESGQGFNEQFF. The chain carries TRBV10-1 and TRBJ2-1; 9 bases are a match to TRBD1. The CDR3 has 15 amino acids. CDR1 WNHNN and CDR2 SYGVQD come from the germline V gene (reference sequence). The junction had 3 bases not matched to a gene; V was cut back by 0 bases and J by 6 bases.

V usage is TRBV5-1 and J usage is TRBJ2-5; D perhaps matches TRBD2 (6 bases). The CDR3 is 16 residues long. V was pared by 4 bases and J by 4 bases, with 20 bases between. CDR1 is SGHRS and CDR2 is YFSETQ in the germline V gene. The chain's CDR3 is CASSHVAGQGGETQYF. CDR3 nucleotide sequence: TGCGCCAGCAGCCATGTTGCAGGGCAGGGAGGAGAGACCCAGTACTTC.

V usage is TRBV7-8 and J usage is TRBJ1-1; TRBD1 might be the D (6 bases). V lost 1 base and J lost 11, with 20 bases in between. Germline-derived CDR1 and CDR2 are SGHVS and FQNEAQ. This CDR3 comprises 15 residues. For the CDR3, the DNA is TGTGCCAGCAGCTTAGGTAGACAGGCTTCGCCGTGGGCTTTCTTT. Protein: CASSLGRQASPWAFF.

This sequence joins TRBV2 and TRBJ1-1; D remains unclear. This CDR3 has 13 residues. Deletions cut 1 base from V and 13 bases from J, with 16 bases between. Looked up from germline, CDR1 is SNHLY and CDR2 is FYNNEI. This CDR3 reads CASSEEARGAGFF. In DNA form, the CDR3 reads TGTGCCAGCAGTGAAGAGGCCCGGGGAGCGGGTTTCTTT.

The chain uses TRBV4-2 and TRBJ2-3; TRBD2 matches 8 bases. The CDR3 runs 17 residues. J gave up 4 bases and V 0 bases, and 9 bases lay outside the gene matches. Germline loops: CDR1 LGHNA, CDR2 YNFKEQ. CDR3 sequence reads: CASSQEVAGGPADTQYF. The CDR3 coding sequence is TGTGCCAGCAGCCAAGAAGTGGCGGGGGGACCCGCAGATACGCAGTATTTT.

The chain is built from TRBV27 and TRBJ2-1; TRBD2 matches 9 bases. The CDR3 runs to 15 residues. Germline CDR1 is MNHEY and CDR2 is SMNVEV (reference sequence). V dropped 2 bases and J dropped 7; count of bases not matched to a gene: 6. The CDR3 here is CASSLRRGGVNEQFF. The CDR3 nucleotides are TGTGCCAGCAGTTTACGGCGGGGGGGCGTGAATGAGCAGTTCTTC.

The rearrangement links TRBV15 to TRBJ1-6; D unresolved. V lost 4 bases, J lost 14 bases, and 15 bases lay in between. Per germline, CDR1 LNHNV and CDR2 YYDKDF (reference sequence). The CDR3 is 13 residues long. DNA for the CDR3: TGTGCCACCAGCAAAGTAGACACGTTGGCCCTCCACTTT. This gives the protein CATSKVDTLALHF. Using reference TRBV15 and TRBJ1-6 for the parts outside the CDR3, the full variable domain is DAMVIQNPRYQVTQFGKPVTLSCSQTLNHNVMYWYQQKSSQAPKLLFHYYDKDFNNEADTPDNFQSRRPNTSFCFLDIRSPGLGDTAMYLCATSKVDTLALHFGNGTRLTVT.

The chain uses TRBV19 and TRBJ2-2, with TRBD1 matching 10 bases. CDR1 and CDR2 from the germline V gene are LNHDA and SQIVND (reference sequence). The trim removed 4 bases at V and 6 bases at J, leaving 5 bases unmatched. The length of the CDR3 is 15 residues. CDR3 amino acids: CASSTRTGGAGELFF. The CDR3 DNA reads TGTGCCAGTAGTACGAGGACAGGGGGGGCCGGGGAGCTGTTTTTT.

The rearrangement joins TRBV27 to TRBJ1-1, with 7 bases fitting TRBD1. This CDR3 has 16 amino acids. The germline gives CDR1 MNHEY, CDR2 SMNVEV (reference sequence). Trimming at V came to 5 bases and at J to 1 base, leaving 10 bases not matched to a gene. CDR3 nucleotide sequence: TGTGCCAGCAGTCCAAGGGAGACAGGGACGAACACTGAAGCTTTCTTT. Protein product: CASSPRETGTNTEAFF.

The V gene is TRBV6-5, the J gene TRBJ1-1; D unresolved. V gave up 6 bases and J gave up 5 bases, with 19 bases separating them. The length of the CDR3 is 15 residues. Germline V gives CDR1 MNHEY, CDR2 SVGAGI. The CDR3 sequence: CASRPPGRGRTEAFF. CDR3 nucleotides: TGTGCCAGCAGACCCCCGGGCCGCGGGAGGACTGAAGCTTTCTTT.

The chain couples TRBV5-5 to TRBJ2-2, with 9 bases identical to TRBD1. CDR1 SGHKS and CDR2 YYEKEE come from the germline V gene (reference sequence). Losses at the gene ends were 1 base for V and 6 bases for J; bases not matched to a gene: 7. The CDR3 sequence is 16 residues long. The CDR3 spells CASSLLGQGPPGELFF. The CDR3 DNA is TGTGCCAGCAGCTTGTTGGGACAGGGTCCACCCGGGGAGCTGTTTTTT. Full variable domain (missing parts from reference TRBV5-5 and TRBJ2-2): DAGVTQSPTHLIKTRGQQVTLRCSPISGHKSVSWYQQVLGQGPQFIFQYYEKEERGRGNFPDRFSARQFPNYSSELNVNALLLGDSALYLCASSLLGQGPPGELFFGEGSRLTVL.

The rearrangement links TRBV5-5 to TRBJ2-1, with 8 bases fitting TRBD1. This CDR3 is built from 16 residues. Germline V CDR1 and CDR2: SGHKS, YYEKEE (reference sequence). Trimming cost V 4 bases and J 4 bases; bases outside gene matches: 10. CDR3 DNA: TGTGCCAGCAGCGGAAGGGGACAGGCCCGATACAATGAGCAGTTCTTC. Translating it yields CASSGRGQARYNEQFF.

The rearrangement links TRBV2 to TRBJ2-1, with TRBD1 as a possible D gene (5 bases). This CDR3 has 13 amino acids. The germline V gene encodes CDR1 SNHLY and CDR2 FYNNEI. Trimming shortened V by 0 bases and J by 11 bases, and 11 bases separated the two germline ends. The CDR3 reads CASSEAQGSKQFF. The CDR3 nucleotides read TGTGCCAGCAGTGAAGCGCAGGGCTCCAAGCAGTTCTTC.